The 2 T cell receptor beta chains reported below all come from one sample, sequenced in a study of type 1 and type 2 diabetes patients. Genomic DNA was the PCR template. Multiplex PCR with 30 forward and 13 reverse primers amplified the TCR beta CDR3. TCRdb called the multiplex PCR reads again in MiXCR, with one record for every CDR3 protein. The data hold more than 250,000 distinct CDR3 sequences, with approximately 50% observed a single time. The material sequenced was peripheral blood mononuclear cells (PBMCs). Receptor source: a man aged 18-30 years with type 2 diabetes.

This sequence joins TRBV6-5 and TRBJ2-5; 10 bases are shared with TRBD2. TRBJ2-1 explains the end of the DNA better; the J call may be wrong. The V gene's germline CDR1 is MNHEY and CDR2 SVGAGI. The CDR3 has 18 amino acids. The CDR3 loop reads CASSYERGAGGPNNEQFF. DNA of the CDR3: TGTGCCAGCAGTTACGAAAGGGGAGCGGGGGGGCCAAACAATGAGCAGTTCTTC.

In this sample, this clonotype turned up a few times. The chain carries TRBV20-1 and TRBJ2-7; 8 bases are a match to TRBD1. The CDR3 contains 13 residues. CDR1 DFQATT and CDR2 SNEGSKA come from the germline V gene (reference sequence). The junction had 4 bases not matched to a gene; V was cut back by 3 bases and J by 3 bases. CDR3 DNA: TGCAGTGCTAGGCGGACAGGGAACTACGAGCAGTACTTC. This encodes CSARRTGNYEQYF.